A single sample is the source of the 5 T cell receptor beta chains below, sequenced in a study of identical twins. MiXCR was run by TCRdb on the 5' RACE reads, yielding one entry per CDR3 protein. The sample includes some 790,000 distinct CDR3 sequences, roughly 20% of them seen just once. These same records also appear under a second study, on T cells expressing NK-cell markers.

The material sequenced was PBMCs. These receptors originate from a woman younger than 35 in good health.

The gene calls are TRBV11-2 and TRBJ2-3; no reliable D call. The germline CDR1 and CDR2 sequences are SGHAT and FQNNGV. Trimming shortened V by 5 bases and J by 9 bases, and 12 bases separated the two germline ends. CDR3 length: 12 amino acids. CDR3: CASSVARLTQYF. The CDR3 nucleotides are TGTGCCAGCAGCGTGGCGCGCCTCACGCAGTATTTT.

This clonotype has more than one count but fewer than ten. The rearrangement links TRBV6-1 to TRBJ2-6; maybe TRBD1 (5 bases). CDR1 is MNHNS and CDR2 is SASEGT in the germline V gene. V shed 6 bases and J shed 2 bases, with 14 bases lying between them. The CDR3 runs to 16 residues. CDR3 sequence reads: CASRLPGFTGANVLTF. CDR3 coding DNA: TGTGCCAGCAGGCTCCCAGGGTTTACTGGGGCCAACGTCCTGACTTTC.

The CDR3 loop is CSAPGLAGLNEQFF. CDR3 bases: TGCAGTGCCCCGGGACTAGCGGGACTAAATGAGCAGTTCTTC. The chain uses TRBV20-1 and TRBJ2-1; 13 nucleotides line up with TRBD2. The CDR3 sequence is 14 residues long. The germline V gene has CDR1 DFQATT and CDR2 SNEGSKA (reference sequence). Germline trimming cut 6 bases from V and 7 bases from J; bases unmatched to any gene: 6.

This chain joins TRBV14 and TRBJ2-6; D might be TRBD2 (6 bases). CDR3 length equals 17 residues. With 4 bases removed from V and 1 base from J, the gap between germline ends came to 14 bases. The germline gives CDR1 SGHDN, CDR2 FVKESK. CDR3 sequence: CASSPPWGRSGANVLTF. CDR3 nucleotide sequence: TGTGCCAGCAGCCCCCCTTGGGGGAGGTCTGGGGCCAACGTCCTGACTTTC.

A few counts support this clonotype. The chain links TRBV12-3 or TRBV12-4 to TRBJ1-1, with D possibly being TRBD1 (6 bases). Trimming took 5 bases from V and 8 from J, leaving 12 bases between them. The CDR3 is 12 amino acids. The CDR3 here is CASSHRVGEAFF. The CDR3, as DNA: TGTGCCAGCAGTCACAGGGTGGGGGAAGCTTTCTTT.